Listed below are T cell receptor beta chains from one sample, sequenced in a study of cytomegalovirus exposure and HLA in healthy donors. Measured with immunoSEQ multiplex PCR; TCRdb has only the in-frame clones, and not every one. The table records about 120,000 clones, 88% of them present only once. Material for sequencing was PBMCs. These receptors originate from a woman aged 18-29 years in good health and CMV-seropositive. CDR3s include the opening cysteine and the closing phenylalanine or tryptophan. A D gene is named only where the DNA matches it firmly. Clone size is not always given. Where it is, it says once, few, many or a class for expanded clones.

D,size,V,J,DNA,CDR3
TRBD1,-,TRBV28,TRBJ1-4,TGTGCCAGCAGTACACCTGGGACAGGGGGCGAGAAACTGTTTTTT,CASSTPGTGGEKLFF
TRBD2,-,TRBV9,TRBJ2-5,TGTGCCAGCAGTGTACTAGCGGGAGAGACCCAGTACTTC,CASSVLAGETQYF
-,-,TRBV7-2,TRBJ2-1,TGTGCCAGCAGCTACAGAACCCATTTCCCCTACAATGAGCAGTTCTTC,CASSYRTHFPYNEQFF
-,once,TRBV4-3,TRBJ1-1,TGCGCCAGCAGCCAAGATAGTCCGGAGGGAATGAACACTGAAGCTTTCTTT,CASSQDSPEGMNTEAFF
-,-,TRBV5-4,TRBJ1-1,TGTGCCAGCAGCCATCGACAGAAGATGAACACTGAAGCTTTCTTT,CASSHRQKMNTEAFF
TRBD1,-,TRBV6-5,TRBJ2-1,TGTGCCAGCAGTTCCGGGACAGGGGGGGACAATGAGCAGTTCTTC,CASSSGTGGDNEQFF
TRBD2,-,TRBV19,TRBJ2-1,TGTGCCAGCGGGACTAGCGGGAGCGGGGAGCAGTTCTTC,CASGTSGSGEQFF
TRBD2,-,TRBV29-1,TRBJ2-7,TGCAGCGTGGGGGGCCTAGCGGGACAAGCCGAGCAGTACTTC,CSVGGLAGQAEQYF
-,-,TRBV7-2,TRBJ2-7,TGTGCCAGCAGCCCCGTTCCCTTAACCTACGAGCAGTACTTC,CASSPVPLTYEQYF
TRBD1,-,TRBV2,TRBJ1-5,TGTGCCAGCAGCCTCAGATTAGGACAGGGGGGTCAGCCCCAGCATTTT,CASSLRLGQGGQPQHF
TRBD2,-,TRBV19,TRBJ2-3,TGTGCCAGTAGTGCCAGGACTAGCGGGGGGGTACTAGATACGCAGTATTTT,CASSARTSGGVLDTQYF
-,few,TRBV10-3,TRBJ1-3,TGTGCCATCGCGACAGATGGAAACACCATATATTTT,CAIATDGNTIYF
-,-,TRBV19,TRBJ1-1,TGTGCCAGTAGTCTCCGCGCAGGAAGCACTGAAGCTTTCTTT,CASSLRAGSTEAFF
TRBD1,-,TRBV7-9,TRBJ1-2,TGTGCCAGCAGCGACTGGACAGGGTTCTATGGCTACACCTTC,CASSDWTGFYGYTF
-,-,TRBV6-5,TRBJ2-5,TGTGCCAGCAGTTACACCCTAGCGCCGCAAGAGACCCAGTACTTC,CASSYTLAPQETQYF
-,-,TRBV7-3,TRBJ1-2,TGTGCCAGCAGCTTAAATGGGGAGTATGGCTCTGGCTACACCTTC,CASSLNGEYGSGYTF
TRBD1,-,TRBV2,TRBJ1-5,TGTGCCAGTTCGAAGGGACAGGGAGGCAATCAGCCCCAGCATTTT,CASSKGQGGNQPQHF
TRBD1,-,TRBV5-1,TRBJ2-5,TGCGCCAGCAGCTTTGAGATAGGGGGCCTGGAGACCCAGTACTTC,CASSFEIGGLETQYF
-,-,TRBV5-1,TRBJ2-1,TGCGCCAGCAGCTTGGGAAGAATAAAGCTCGATGAGCAGTTCTTC,CASSLGRIKLDEQFF
-,-,TRBV11-2,TRBJ1-5,TGTGCCAGCAGCACCAACCTAGACGGCAATCAGCCCCAGCATTTT,CASSTNLDGNQPQHF
-,-,TRBV5-4,TRBJ2-7,TGTGCCAGCAGCTTCGGGGGTCGTGTCCCGATAGGGACGCAGTACTTC,CASSFGGRVPIGTQYF
-,few,TRBV5-5,TRBJ1-2,TGTGCCAGCAGCTTTAACAGGGCAGTGGATGGCTACACCTTC,CASSFNRAVDGYTF
TRBD2,-,TRBV5-1,TRBJ2-1,TGCGCCAGCAGCCCGGGGGGAAGGGCTGCCTACAATGAGCAGTTCTTC,CASSPGGRAAYNEQFF
-,-,TRBV6-1,TRBJ2-3,TGTGCCAGCAGTGGAGGGCATTCTAGCACAGATACGCAGTATTTT,CASSGGHSSTDTQYF
-,-,TRBV6-5,TRBJ2-7,TGTGCCAGCAGCACTAGTCCCCTCTCCTACGAGCAGTACTTC,CASSTSPLSYEQYF
TRBD2,-,TRBV19,TRBJ2-2,TGTGCCAGTAGTATAAGTCTAGCGGGAGGGCCGAGAACCGGGGAGCTGTTTTTT,CASSISLAGGPRTGELFF
-,-,TRBV27,TRBJ1-2,TGTGCCAGCAGTTTAGAAGGTCGGGGCTATGGCTACACCTTC,CASSLEGRGYGYTF
-,-,TRBV28,TRBJ1-5,TGTGCCAGCAGTCGAACAGGGACGCGATATAGCAATCAGCCCCAGCATTTT,CASSRTGTRYSNQPQHF
-,-,TRBV19,TRBJ1-2,TGTGCCAGTAGTTCCCGGACAGATGGCAGCTATGGCTACACCTTC,CASSSRTDGSYGYTF
-,-,TRBV6-4,TRBJ1-2,TGTGCCAGCAGTGACGTAGGAGGAGAGGGCGGCTACACCTTC,CASSDVGGEGGYTF
TRBD1,-,TRBV7-6,TRBJ1-3,TGTGCCAGCAGCCTCGAACGACAGGGCTGGTCTGGAAACACCATATATTTT,CASSLERQGWSGNTIYF
TRBD1,-,TRBV5-6,TRBJ1-1,TGTGCCAGCACCACAGGGGATCGGTACACTGAAGCTTTCTTT,CASTTGDRYTEAFF
-,-,TRBV6-1,TRBJ2-7,TGTGCCAGCAGTGGATTCGGGAACATCCACGAGCAGTACTTC,CASSGFGNIHEQYF
TRBD1,few,TRBV7-3,TRBJ1-1,TGTGCCAGCAGCTTAGATGGGACAGGGATCACTGAAGCTTTCTTT,CASSLDGTGITEAFF
TRBD2,-,TRBV5-1,TRBJ2-1,TGCGCCAGCCAGGGACTAGCGGGAGGGCCGAATGAGCAGTTCTTC,CASQGLAGGPNEQFF
-,once,TRBV29-1,TRBJ1-4,TGCAGCGTTAACTCAGGTGGAACTAATGAAAAACTGTTTTTT,CSVNSGGTNEKLFF
-,-,TRBV18,TRBJ1-3,TGTGCCAGCTCACGGGCAACTCACTTGGCTGGAAACACCATATATTTT,CASSRATHLAGNTIYF
-,once,TRBV7-2,TRBJ1-2,TGTGCCAGCAGCTTAGACAGGCAAGCTAACTATGGCTACACCTTC,CASSLDRQANYGYTF
-,-,TRBV6-1,TRBJ1-1,TGTGCCAGCAGTGAATCACATCTCACTGAAGCTTTCTTT,CASSESHLTEAFF
-,-,TRBV21-1,TRBJ1-2,TGTGCCAGCGACAGGGATGGCTACACCTTC,CASDRDGYTF
-,-,TRBV18,TRBJ2-4,TGTGCCAGCTCACCAACGAGACAGCTAGCCAAAAACATTCAGTACTTC,CASSPTRQLAKNIQYF
TRBD2,-,TRBV10-3,TRBJ2-3,TGTGCCATCAGTGGGACTAGCGGGTTCAGCCTGAGCACAGATACGCAGTATTTT,CAISGTSGFSLSTDTQYF
-,-,TRBV7-3,TRBJ2-1,TGTGCCAGCAGCTTAATGTCCCCGGGTCTTTCCCGCTCCTACAATGAGCAGTTCTTC,CASSLMSPGLSRSYNEQFF
-,few,TRBV5-4,TRBJ1-2,TGTGCCAGCAGCTCACTTTACAGGGAAGGCTACACCTTC,CASSSLYREGYTF
TRBD2,-,TRBV7-3,TRBJ2-3,TGTGCCAGCAGCTTAAGTGCTAGCGGGGGGCAAAGAAGCACAGATACGCAGTATTTT,CASSLSASGGQRSTDTQYF
-,once,TRBV18,TRBJ2-1,TGTGCCAGCTCACCACTCCGGGAGACTGAGCAGTTCTTC,CASSPLRETEQFF
-,-,TRBV4-2,TRBJ1-5,TGTGCCAGCAGCCAAGAAGTGCGGGGGGATCAGCCCCAGCATTTT,CASSQEVRGDQPQHF